Shown below are 5 T cell receptor beta chains from a single sample sequenced in a study of CD8 T cells in ankylosing spondylitis. Findings of the study overall: Ankylosing spondylitis blood appeared to be characterized by a TCR beta motif of several highly homologous variants.

Using its own MiXCR run on the 5' RACE reads, TCRdb lists one record per CDR3 protein. The sample carries fewer than 550,000 distinct CDR3 sequences, about 5.4% recorded once. No antigens are known for them. Specimen: blood, either unsorted or a sorted T cell fraction (not recorded which). Receptors were obtained from a male donor with ankylosing spondylitis.

This clonotype was found many times. The J gene is TRBJ2-5, the V gene TRBV24-1; TRBD1 matches 8 bases. The trim removed 4 bases at V and 2 bases at J, leaving 5 bases unmatched. The germline V gene has CDR1 KGHDR and CDR2 SFDVKD. The CDR3 runs 15 residues. CDR3 in amino acids: CATSDPDRDQETQYF. CDR3 nucleotide sequence: TGTGCCACCAGTGACCCGGACAGGGATCAAGAGACCCAGTACTTC.

At least ten counts were recorded for this clonotype. CDR3 bases: TGTGCCAGCTCACCCCTCCTCGGCGAAAAACTGTTTTTT. Translation gives CASSPLLGEKLFF. The chain recombines TRBV18 with TRBJ1-4, with D uncertain. The germline V gene encodes CDR1 KGHSH and CDR2 LQKENI. V lost 3 bases and J 8 bases, leaving 10 bases between the germline ends. This CDR3 has 13 residues.

This clonotype was detected many times. CDR3 sequence reads: CSAKKWGPSSYNEQFF. CDR3 DNA sequence: TGCAGTGCGAAGAAGTGGGGCCCCAGCTCCTACAATGAGCAGTTCTTC. The V call is TRBV20-1, the J call TRBJ2-1; D might be TRBD1 (5 bases). V was cut by 6 bases and J by 0 bases, with 18 bases left in between. Germline V gives CDR1 DFQATT, CDR2 SNEGSKA (reference sequence). CDR3 size: 16 residues.

The chain joins TRBV19 to TRBJ2-1, with D perhaps matching TRBD1 (6 bases). The CDR3 loop spans 17 amino acids. Germline loops: CDR1 LNHDA, CDR2 SQIVND (reference sequence). V lost 1 base, J lost 4 bases, and 17 bases lay in between. CDR3 protein: CASSIAPGRGAYNEQFF. CDR3 bases: TGTGCCAGTAGTATAGCCCCTGGCAGGGGCGCATACAATGAGCAGTTCTTC.

This clonotype appeared many times. The V call is TRBV7-8, the J call TRBJ2-3; D remains ambiguous. The V and J ends lost 4 bases and 5 bases respectively, with 7 bases between them. Germline V gives CDR1 SGHVS, CDR2 FQNEAQ. The CDR3 contains 12 residues. CDR3 nucleotide sequence: TGTGCCAGCAGCTCTATAGTAGATACGCAGTATTTT. Encoded protein: CASSSIVDTQYF.